This entry concerns a single TCR beta chain. Antigen unknown. The sample contains more than one DNA sequence encoding this CDR3. CDR3 length: 15 amino acids. Germline V lookup: CDR1 SEHNR, CDR2 FQNEAQ (reference sequence). V shed 3 bases and J shed 6 bases, with 16 bases lying between them. The data stem from a study of cytomegalovirus exposure and HLA in healthy donors. Findings and limits, study-wide: In a later analysis, V- and J-gene trimming of beta chains associated with a DCLRE1C missense variant, replicated independently. Rarity marked most TCR sequences, yet some public TCRs occurred in many donors. A few of the chains that were CMV-associated were confirmed in vitro to be specific for CMV antigens.

Both 60 Vbeta primers and 13 Jbeta primers went into the PCR. Original processing notes: About 12 million of the about 80 million unique TCR beta chains counted in a later analysis were shared. The repertoire was sequenced with immunoSEQ multiplex PCR; TCRdb's copy has only in-frame clones and lacks some. That table furnishes V, J and clone size, whereas the DNA furnished D and trimming. This table has roughly 150,000 clones, approximately 79% appearing once. This chain connects TRBV7-9 to TRBJ2-3; perhaps TRBD2 as D (5 bases). This sequence originates from a male donor in good health and CMV-seronegative. The sample comprised PBMCs. CDR3 bases: TGTGCCAGCAGCTTTGCGACTGGAGGAGCGGATACGCAGTATTTT. This codes for CASSFATGGADTQYF.